This T cell receptor beta chain comes out of a study of blood T cells in healthy people across ages. Study-wide points: Age brought a roughly linear fall in TCR beta diversity measured per million T cells.

For this clonotype: Its antigen is unidentified. Possible read error: a much larger clone is one base away.

Unmatched junction bases numbered 14, after V lost 3 bases and J lost 13 bases. The CDR3 has 15 residues. A J-beta primer mix and a sample-barcoded 5' primer were used in a second PCR of about 6 to 12 cycles. A template-switch adaptor containing 12 random nucleotides labeled each cDNA molecule. One entry per CDR3 protein results from TCRdb running MiXCR on the 5' RACE reads. The sample shows 1.5 million to 2 million distinct CDR3 sequences, approximately 30% of them seen only once. Sample donors were healthy Caucasian individuals that came from Russia, aged about 6 to 100. The receptor was isolated from a woman in her twenties or thirties in good health. V gene TRBV12-3 or TRBV12-4 combines with J gene TRBJ2-1, with 8 bases that match TRBD1. The sequenced material came from blood. The CDR3 sequence is CASSFRDRGRQTQFF. The CDR3 region has the DNA TGTGCCAGCAGTTTTCGTGACAGGGGAAGACAGACCCAGTTCTTC.